A selection of T cell receptor beta chains follows, all from one sample in a study of T cell changes during pregnancy in multiple sclerosis. Using immunoSEQ multiplex PCR, the repertoire was profiled, and TCRdb retains in-frame clones only, with some absent. This table holds 45,000 to 60,000 clones, roughly 93% found once. The specimen was peripheral blood, collected in the second trimester of pregnancy. Receptors were obtained from a female donor with multiple sclerosis, enrolled in a pregnancy study. The CDR3 runs from the conserved cysteine through the conserved F or W. The D gene is left open where the match is weak. Clone size is not always given. Where it is, it says once, few, many or a class for expanded clones.

.	TRBV4-3	13	TRBJ2-1	TRBD2	CASSCRDYCEQFF	TGCGCCAGCAGCTGCCGGGACTATTGTGAGCAGTTCTTC
.	TRBV28	16	TRBJ1-3	TRBD1	CASSSLTGGSGNTIYF	TGTGCCAGCAGTTCCCTGACAGGGGGCTCTGGAAACACCATATATTTT
.	TRBV19	15	TRBJ2-7	TRBD2	CASRGLAGGLREQYF	TGTGCCAGTAGGGGACTAGCGGGAGGGCTCCGCGAGCAGTACTTC
.	TRBV7-6	18	TRBJ2-6	.	CASSLVKGDHLGANVLTF	TGTGCCAGCAGCTTAGTGAAGGGGGACCATCTTGGGGCCAACGTCCTGACTTTC
.	TRBV5-1	16	TRBJ2-1	TRBD2	CASSFGTSGRAGEQFF	TGCGCCAGCAGCTTCGGGACTAGCGGGAGGGCGGGTGAGCAGTTCTTC
.	TRBV27	13	TRBJ1-1	TRBD1	CASSTTGFTEAFF	TGTGCCAGCAGTACGACAGGGTTCACTGAAGCTTTCTTT
.	TRBV19	15	TRBJ2-3	.	CASSIAGRGTDTQYF	TGTGCCAGTAGTATAGCCGGGAGAGGGACAGATACGCAGTATTTT
.	TRBV19	14	TRBJ1-1	TRBD1	CASTISGQGTEAFF	TGTGCCAGTACCATCTCCGGACAGGGGACTGAAGCTTTCTTT
.	TRBV4-3	16	TRBJ2-1	TRBD2	CASSQTGTSGRNEQFF	TGCGCCAGCAGCCAGACAGGGACTAGCGGGAGGAATGAGCAGTTCTTC
.	TRBV6-5	13	TRBJ2-1	.	CASSYSESQEQFF	TGTGCCAGCAGTTACTCGGAATCACAGGAGCAGTTCTTC
.	TRBV15	16	TRBJ1-2	TRBD1	CATSRMKRTGLGGYTF	TGTGCCACCAGCAGGATGAAAAGGACAGGGTTGGGTGGCTACACCTTC
once	TRBV28	17	TRBJ1-5	TRBD1	CASSYGSRTGSDQPQHF	TGTGCCAGCAGTTACGGCAGCCGGACAGGGAGCGATCAGCCCCAGCATTTT
.	TRBV19	16	TRBJ2-1	TRBD2	CASSVPGGSSYNEQFF	TGTGCCAGTAGTGTACCCGGGGGGAGCTCCTACAATGAGCAGTTCTTC
.	TRBV27	17	TRBJ1-1	TRBD1	CASSPLQGELWDTEAFF	TGTGCCAGCAGTCCCCTACAGGGGGAACTATGGGACACTGAAGCTTTCTTT
.	TRBV18	14	TRBJ1-2	.	CASSPLQGPEGYTF	TGTGCCAGCTCACCCTTGCAGGGGCCGGAGGGCTACACCTTC
.	TRBV5-1	18	TRBJ2-1	TRBD1	CASSRGQGRGSSYNEQFF	TGCGCCAGCAGCCGGGGACAGGGGCGGGGAAGCTCCTACAATGAGCAGTTCTTC
.	TRBV5-1	16	TRBJ2-3	TRBD1	CASSLVGTGVTDTQYF	TGCGCCAGCAGCTTGGTAGGGACAGGGGTTACAGATACGCAGTATTTT
.	TRBV6-4	15	TRBJ2-3	TRBD2	CASSASGSATDTQYF	TGTGCCAGCAGCGCTAGCGGGAGCGCCACAGATACGCAGTATTTT
.	TRBV5-1	15	TRBJ1-1	.	CASSLSRRGYTEAFF	TGCGCCAGCAGCTTGAGCAGGCGTGGGTACACTGAAGCTTTCTTT
.	TRBV28	15	TRBJ1-2	.	CASSSAGKSNYGYTF	TGTGCCAGCAGTTCGGCCGGGAAATCTAACTATGGCTACACCTTC
once	TRBV7-9	17	TRBJ2-1	TRBD1	CASSSGTGLSSYNEQFF	TGTGCCAGCAGCTCCGGGACAGGGTTGAGCTCCTACAATGAGCAGTTCTTC
.	TRBV29-1	13	TRBJ1-2	TRBD1	CSVDPQGAGGYTF	TGCAGCGTTGACCCCCAGGGGGCGGGTGGCTACACCTTC
.	TRBV11-2	11	TRBJ2-1	.	CASSLSREQFF	TGTGCCAGCAGCTTAAGCAGGGAGCAGTTCTTC
once	TRBV21-1	14	TRBJ1-4	.	CASIIQGNNEKLFF	TGTGCCAGCATCATACAGGGGAATAATGAAAAACTGTTTTTT
.	TRBV4-1	15	TRBJ2-5	.	CASSTWSNRGETQYF	TGCGCCAGCAGCACCTGGAGCAACCGAGGAGAGACCCAGTACTTC
.	TRBV14	15	TRBJ2-7	TRBD2	CASSQTSGRGYEQYF	TGTGCCAGCAGCCAGACCAGCGGGAGGGGGTACGAGCAGTACTTC
.	TRBV4-1	16	TRBJ2-7	TRBD2	CASSQGAGTTIYEQYF	TGCGCCAGCAGCCAAGGCGCCGGGACTACCATTTACGAGCAGTACTTC
.	TRBV5-4	13	TRBJ2-1	TRBD1	CASSRTGGNEQFF	TGTGCCAGCAGCAGGACAGGGGGCAATGAGCAGTTCTTC
.	TRBV15	12	TRBJ2-7	.	CATSRTDYEQYF	TGTGCCACCAGCAGAACAGACTACGAGCAGTACTTC
once	TRBV11-1	18	TRBJ2-1	.	CASSLGLAEDSYNDGQFF	TGTGCCAGCAGCTTAGGGCTAGCCGAGGATTCTTACAATGATGGGCAGTTCTTC
.	TRBV2	16	TRBJ1-5	TRBD1	CASRAGGGLGNQPQHF	TGTGCCAGCAGGGCGGGAGGGGGCTTAGGCAATCAGCCCCAGCATTTT
.	TRBV19	16	TRBJ1-4	.	CATLTVLPSGEEKLFF	TGTGCCACCTTGACGGTTTTACCCTCAGGGGAGGAAAAACTGTTTTTT
once	TRBV7-9	13	TRBJ1-1	.	CASSFTGTTEAFF	TGTGCCAGCAGCTTTACAGGGACCACTGAAGCTTTCTTT
.	TRBV28	14	TRBJ1-2	TRBD1	CASLTGGEMGGYTF	TGTGCCAGCTTGACAGGGGGCGAAATGGGTGGCTACACCTTC
.	TRBV30	16	TRBJ2-1	TRBD1	CAWSVPFRGLPNEQFF	TGTGCCTGGAGTGTACCGTTCAGGGGGCTCCCCAATGAGCAGTTCTTC
few	TRBV6-5	11	TRBJ1-1	.	CASSRQDEAFF	TGTGCCAGCAGTCGACAGGATGAAGCTTTCTTT
.	TRBV30	12	TRBJ2-1	TRBD1	CAWNRGNVYQFF	TGTGCCTGGAACAGGGGCAATGTCTATCAGTTCTTC
.	TRBV7-8	17	TRBJ2-2	TRBD2	CASSLFLAGAGTGELFF	TGTGCCAGCAGCTTATTTCTAGCGGGAGCGGGCACCGGGGAGCTGTTTTTT
.	TRBV19	16	TRBJ2-7	TRBD2	CASSIDSASGSYEQYF	TGTGCCAGTAGTATAGATTCGGCTAGCGGAAGTTACGAGCAGTACTTC
.	TRBV6-6	14	TRBJ2-1	.	CASSYDRSLNEQFF	TGTGCCAGCAGTTACGACAGATCTCTCAATGAGCAGTTCTTC
.	TRBV2	14	TRBJ1-3	.	CASREVVSGNTIYF	TGTGCAAGTAGGGAGGTTGTGTCTGGAAACACCATATATTTT
.	TRBV4-2	17	TRBJ1-4	.	CASSQDGQGSTNEKLFF	TGTGCCAGCAGCCAAGACGGGCAGGGCTCAACTAATGAAAAACTGTTTTTT
.	TRBV6-4	16	TRBJ2-1	TRBD1	CASSRSGTGFSSEQFF	TGTGCCAGCAGTCGATCCGGGACAGGGTTTTCGAGTGAGCAGTTCTTC
.	TRBV9	16	TRBJ1-2	TRBD1	CASSVSPGQGNYGYTF	TGTGCCAGCAGCGTCAGCCCCGGACAGGGGAACTATGGCTACACCTTC
.	TRBV19	13	TRBJ2-1	TRBD1	CASNRGVYNEQFF	TGTGCCAGTAACAGGGGGGTCTACAATGAGCAGTTCTTC
.	TRBV15	14	TRBJ1-6	.	CATTRDNYNSPLHF	TGTGCCACCACCAGGGACAACTATAATTCACCCCTCCACTTT
once	TRBV28	17	TRBJ2-1	TRBD2	CASSRRTSGSSYNEQFF	TGTGCCAGCAGTAGACGGACTAGCGGGAGCTCCTACAATGAGCAGTTCTTC
.	TRBV5-1	16	TRBJ2-2	TRBD1	CASSILGGSATGELFF	TGCGCCAGCAGCATACTAGGGGGCTCGGCCACCGGGGAGCTGTTTTTT
few	TRBV19	17	TRBJ2-7	TRBD2	CASSIVGLAGVPYEQYF	TGTGCCAGTAGTATAGTCGGACTAGCGGGAGTGCCCTACGAGCAGTACTTC
.	TRBV4-1	13	TRBJ2-1	.	CASSQSPQWEQFF	TGCGCCAGCAGCCAGTCCCCACAATGGGAGCAGTTCTTC
.	TRBV27	18	TRBJ2-1	TRBD2	CASTGGLAGVISYNEQFF	TGTGCCAGCACCGGAGGACTAGCGGGAGTTATCTCCTACAATGAGCAGTTCTTC
.	TRBV7-2	15	TRBJ2-7	TRBD1	CASSLAPQGAYEQYF	TGTGCCAGCAGCTTAGCGCCCCAGGGGGCTTACGAGCAGTACTTC
.	TRBV27	21	TRBJ2-3	TRBD2	CASSLRRTSGRAIQWTDTQYF	TGTGCCAGCAGTTTAAGAAGGACTAGCGGGAGGGCCATTCAATGGACAGATACGCAGTATTTT
.	TRBV28	14	TRBJ1-1	TRBD1	CASGTGGWNTEAFF	TGTGCCAGCGGGACAGGGGGATGGAACACTGAAGCTTTCTTT
.	TRBV27	12	TRBJ1-6	.	CASSSLGSPLHF	TGTGCCAGCAGCTCACTCGGGTCACCCCTCCACTTT
.	TRBV6-4	15	TRBJ2-3	.	CASSDGRGPTDTQYF	TGTGCCAGCAGTGACGGGCGGGGCCCCACAGATACGCAGTATTTT